This T cell receptor (beta chain) stems from a study of graft-versus-host responses after intestinal transplantation. Whole-study context: Each recipient received a multivisceral, liver-intestinal, or isolated intestinal graft. Findings and limits, study-wide: Graft-versus-host to host-versus-graft clonal ratios in allografts were high in patients with graft-donor T cell macrochimerism. GvH clone levels peaked in circulation, and this peak was associated with early post-transplant HvG declines. Some GvH clones appeared in ileal mucosa or blood before recipient bone marrow.

In germline, CDR1 is SEHNR, CDR2 FQNEAQ (reference sequence). CDR3 size: 15 residues. After removal of 4 bases from V and 5 bases from J, the junction contained 6 bases not matched to a gene. A word on this clone: Its matching antigen is unknown.

The data were produced by immunoSEQ multiplex PCR, yet TCRdb's version contains in-frame clones alone and is incomplete. This sample has some 90,000 clones, with approximately 90% found just once. The source of this sequence is a human donor who received an intestinal transplant. The gene calls are TRBV7-9 and TRBJ2-5, with 11 bases aligning to TRBD2. The sample here was unstimulated CD8+ T cells sorted from spleen or lymph node cells, taken before intestinal transplant. CDR3 region: CASSWGTSGGETQYF. CDR3 DNA: TGTGCCAGCAGCTGGGGGACTAGCGGAGGGGAGACCCAGTACTTC.